The clone carrying this TCR beta chain came up once. Antigen: not known. This CDR3 comprises 15 residues. The germline V gene encodes CDR1 KGHSH and CDR2 LQKENI. Using immunoSEQ multiplex PCR, the repertoire was profiled, and TCRdb retains in-frame clones only, with some absent. The sample contains around 160,000 clones, 85% of which appear only once. The record originates from a study of cytomegalovirus exposure and HLA in healthy donors. Overall study: In a later analysis, it was reported that the roughly 130 validation repertoires had been produced on the same platform as the roughly 700 repertoires belonging to the first cohort.

Broader study findings: Diagnosis of cytomegalovirus status made by the classifier reportedly showed high specificity and sensitivity. The tendency of first-cohort TCR clusters to co-occur in the 120 validation repertoires was identified by a subsequent analysis. Some public TCRs appeared in many individuals, while most sequences were rare.

V is TRBV18 and J is TRBJ2-7; TRBD1 matches at 11 bases. The DNA end favors TRBJ2-1, so the J call may be wrong. Sample: PBMCs. The TCR originated in a man aged 25-45 years in good health and CMV-seropositive. CDR3 sequence: CASSPGTGGVNEQFF. DNA of the CDR3: TGTGCCAGCTCACCCGGGACAGGGGGTGTCAATGAGCAGTTCTTC.